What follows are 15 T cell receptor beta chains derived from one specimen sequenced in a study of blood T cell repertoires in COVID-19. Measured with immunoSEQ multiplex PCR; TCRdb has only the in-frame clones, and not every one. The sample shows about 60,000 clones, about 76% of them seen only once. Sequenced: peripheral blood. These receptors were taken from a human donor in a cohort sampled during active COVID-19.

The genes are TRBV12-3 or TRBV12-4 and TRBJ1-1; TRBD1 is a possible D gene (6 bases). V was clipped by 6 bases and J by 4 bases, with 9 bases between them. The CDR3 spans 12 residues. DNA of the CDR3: TGTGCCAGCAGCGGGGACATCACTGAAGCTTTCTTT. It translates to CASSGDITEAFF.

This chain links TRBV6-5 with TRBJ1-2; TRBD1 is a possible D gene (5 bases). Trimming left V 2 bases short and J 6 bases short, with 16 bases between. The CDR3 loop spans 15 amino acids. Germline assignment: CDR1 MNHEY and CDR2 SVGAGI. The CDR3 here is CASSYPGQGTNGYTF. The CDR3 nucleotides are TGTGCCAGCAGTTACCCCGGGCAGGGTACGAATGGCTACACCTTC.

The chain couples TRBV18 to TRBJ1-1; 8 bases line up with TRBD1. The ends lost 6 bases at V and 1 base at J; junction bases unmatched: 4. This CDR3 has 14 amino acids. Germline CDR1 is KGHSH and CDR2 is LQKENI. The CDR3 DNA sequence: TGTGCCAGCTCTCCCGGGACAGGGAACACTGAAGCTTTCTTT. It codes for CASSPGTGNTEAFF.

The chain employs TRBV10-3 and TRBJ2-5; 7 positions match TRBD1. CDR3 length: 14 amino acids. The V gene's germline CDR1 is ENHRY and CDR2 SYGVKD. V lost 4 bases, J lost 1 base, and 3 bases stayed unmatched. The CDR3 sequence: CAISGGTVQETQYF. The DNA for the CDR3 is TGTGCCATCAGTGGAGGGACAGTCCAAGAGACCCAGTACTTC.

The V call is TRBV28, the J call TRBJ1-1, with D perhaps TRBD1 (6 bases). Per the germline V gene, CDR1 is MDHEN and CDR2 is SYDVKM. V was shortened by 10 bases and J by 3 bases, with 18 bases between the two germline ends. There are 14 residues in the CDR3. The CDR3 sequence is CATQNVAGDTEAFF. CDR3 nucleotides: TGTGCCACCCAAAACGTAGCAGGGGACACTGAAGCTTTCTTT.

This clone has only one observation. CDR3 in DNA: TGTGCCAGTATTCCGGGACAGGGAGGTTCACCCCTCCACTTT. It specifies CASIPGQGGSPLHF. The chain links TRBV6-5 to TRBJ1-6, with 9 positions matching TRBD1. With 9 bases clipped from V and 9 bases from J, the junction kept 9 bases outside the gene matches. Germline CDR1 and CDR2: MNHEY and SVGAGI. This CDR3 has 14 residues.

The CDR3: CASSVDSTGELFF. In DNA, the CDR3 is TGTGCCAGCAGTGTGGACAGCACCGGGGAGCTGTTTTTT. The V and J genes are TRBV2 and TRBJ2-2, with a possible D match to TRBD1 (6 bases). The CDR3 has 13 amino acids. V lost 4 bases and J lost 4, with 7 bases in between. Germline CDR1 SNHLY, CDR2 FYNNEI.

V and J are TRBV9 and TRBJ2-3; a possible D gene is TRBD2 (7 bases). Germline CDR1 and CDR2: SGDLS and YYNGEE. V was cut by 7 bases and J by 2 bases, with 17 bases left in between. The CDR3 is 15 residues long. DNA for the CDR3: TGTGCCAGCGGGCGGGGGCCTTCCCTCACAGATACGCAGTATTTT. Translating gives CASGRGPSLTDTQYF.

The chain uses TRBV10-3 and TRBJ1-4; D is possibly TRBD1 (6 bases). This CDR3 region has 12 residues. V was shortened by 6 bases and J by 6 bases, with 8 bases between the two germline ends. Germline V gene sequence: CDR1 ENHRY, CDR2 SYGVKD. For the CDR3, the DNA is TGTGCCATCAGCCCAGGGGATGAAAAACTGTTTTTT. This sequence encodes CAISPGDEKLFF.

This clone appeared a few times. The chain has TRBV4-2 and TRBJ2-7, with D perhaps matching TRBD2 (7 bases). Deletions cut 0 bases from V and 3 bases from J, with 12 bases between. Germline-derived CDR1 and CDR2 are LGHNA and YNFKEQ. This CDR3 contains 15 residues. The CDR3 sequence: CASSQDAGGLYEQYF. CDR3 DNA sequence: TGTGCCAGCAGCCAAGATGCCGGGGGGCTCTACGAGCAGTACTTC.

The CDR3 loop reads CASSPFTLIGSSYEQYF. CDR3 in DNA: TGTGCCAGCAGCCCTTTCACCCTAATCGGTAGCTCCTACGAGCAGTACTTC. V and J are TRBV3-1 (or the pseudogene TRBV3-2) and TRBJ2-7; D is unclear. Germline V CDR1 and CDR2: LGHDT, YNNKEL (reference sequence). The CDR3 sequence is 17 residues long. With 4 bases removed from V and 0 bases from J, the gap between germline ends came to 19 bases.

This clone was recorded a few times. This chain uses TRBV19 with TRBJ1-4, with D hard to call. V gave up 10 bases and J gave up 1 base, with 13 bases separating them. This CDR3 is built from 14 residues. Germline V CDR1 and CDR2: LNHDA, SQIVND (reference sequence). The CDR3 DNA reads TGTGCCACCTCATCGGTGCAAACTAATGAAAAACTGTTTTTT. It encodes CATSSVQTNEKLFF. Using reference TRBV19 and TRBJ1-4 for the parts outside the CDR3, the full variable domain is DGGITQSPKYLFRKEGQNVTLSCEQNLNHDAMYWYRQDPGQGLRLIYYSQIVNDFQKGDIAEGYSVSREKKESFPLTVTSAQKNPTAFYLCATSSVQTNEKLFFGSGTQLSVL.

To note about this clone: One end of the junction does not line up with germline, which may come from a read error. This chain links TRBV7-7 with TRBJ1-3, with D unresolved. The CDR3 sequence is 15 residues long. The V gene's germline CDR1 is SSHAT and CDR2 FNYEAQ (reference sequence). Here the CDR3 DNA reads TGTGCTAGCAGCCCAGAACTGTCGGGAGGAAACACCATATATTTT. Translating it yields CASSPELSGGNTIYF. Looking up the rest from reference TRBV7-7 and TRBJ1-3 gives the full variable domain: GAGVSQSPRYKVTKRGQDVTLRCDPISSHATLYWYQQALGQGPEFLTYFNYEAQPDKSGLPSDRFSAERPEGSISTLTIQRTEQRDSAMYRCASSPELSGGNTIYFGEGSWLTVV.

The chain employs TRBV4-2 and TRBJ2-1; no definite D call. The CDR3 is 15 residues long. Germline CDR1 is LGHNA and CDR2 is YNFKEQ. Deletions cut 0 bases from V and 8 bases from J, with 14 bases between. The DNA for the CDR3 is TGTGCCAGCAGCCAAGATCAGGCTCGGCCCCATGAGCAGTTCTTC. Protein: CASSQDQARPHEQFF.

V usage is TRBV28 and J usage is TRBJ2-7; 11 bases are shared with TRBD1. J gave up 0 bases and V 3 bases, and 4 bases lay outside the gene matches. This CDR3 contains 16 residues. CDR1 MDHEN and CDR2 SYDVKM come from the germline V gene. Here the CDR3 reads CASSFLGTGGSYEQYF. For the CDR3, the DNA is TGTGCCAGCAGTTTCCTCGGGACAGGGGGCTCCTACGAGCAGTACTTC.